Only one count was recorded for the clone carrying this T cell receptor (beta chain). This specimen comes from a study of cytomegalovirus exposure and HLA in healthy donors. The PCR ran on 60 Vbeta and 13 Jbeta primers. The table came from immunoSEQ multiplex PCR; TCRdb's copy has only in-frame clones and leaves some out. Here the sample spans about 110,000 clones, 69% being singletons. The V end was cut by 7 bases, the J end by 1 base, with 17 bases between. Germline assignment: CDR1 MNHNS and CDR2 SASEGT. The CDR3 consists of 15 residues. The sequenced sample was PBMCs. The chain has TRBV6-1 and TRBJ2-7, with D possibly TRBD2 on 6 matching bases. The receptor comes from a young man in good health and CMV-seronegative. The CDR3 region is CASNVGGTGSYEQYF. As DNA, the CDR3 is TGTGCCAGCAATGTCGGGGGAACTGGGTCCTACGAGCAGTACTTC.